In this sample, the clone carrying this TCR beta chain turned up a few times. Its antigen is undetermined. The sample is drawn from a study of beta chain features in type 1 diabetes. Study-wide findings and caveats: cDNA-based reads could over-represent cells with high TCR expression. PCR might show a preference for shorter templates, equally across patients and controls.

Germline lookup yields CDR1 SGHTA and CDR2 FQGNSA. This CDR3 is built from 13 residues. Trimming pared 3 bases from V and 3 bases from J, leaving 8 bases between. Expressed TCRB transcripts were sequenced because the entire RNA isolate underwent reverse transcription. The repertoire was sequenced with immunoSEQ multiplex PCR; TCRdb's copy has only in-frame clones and lacks some. This sample has about half a million clones, with 10% to 12% found just once. Material for sequencing was naive CD4+ T cells from blood. This rearrangement joins TRBV7-2 to TRBJ1-1; TRBD1 is a possible D gene (5 bases). The clonotype comes from a woman between 18 and 29 years old in good health. The CDR3 nucleotides are TGTGCCAGCAGCTTTGGGGCGGACACTGAAGCTTTCTTT. Amino acids: CASSFGADTEAFF.